This T cell receptor beta chain came from a study of human T cells and chemical hapten exposure. TCRdb re-called the RACE reads with MiXCR, one entry per CDR3 protein. The sample yields some 180,000 distinct CDR3 sequences, around 25% seen once. With 5 bases removed from V and 8 bases from J, the gap between germline ends came to 12 bases. The germline V gene encodes CDR1 MNHNY and CDR2 SVGAGI (reference sequence). This CDR3 is built from 13 residues. Time point noted: patch test 3, about 24 weeks after DPC sensitization. Treatment reported: therapeutic diphenylcyclopropenone sensitization with weekly scalp DPC. Prior to each patch test being applied, blood was drawn.

The origin of this receptor is a woman in her 40s with alopecia areata. Some clones in this sample may be carry-over from other donors' samples. The rearrangement links TRBV6-6 to TRBJ1-4, with unresolved D. Sequences were derived from whole blood, sampled in connection with sensitization to the hapten diphenylcyclopropenone (DPC). The CDR3 DNA reads TGTGCCAGCAGTCCCTGGACGGTAGAAAAACTGTTTTTT. This translates into CASSPWTVEKLFF.